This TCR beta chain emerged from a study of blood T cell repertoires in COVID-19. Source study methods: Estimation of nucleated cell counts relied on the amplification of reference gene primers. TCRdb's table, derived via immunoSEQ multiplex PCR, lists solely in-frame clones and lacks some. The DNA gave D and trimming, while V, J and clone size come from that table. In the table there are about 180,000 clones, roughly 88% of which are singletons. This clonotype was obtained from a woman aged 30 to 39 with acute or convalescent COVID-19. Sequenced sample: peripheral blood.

The CDR3 reads CASSSPGYNQPQHF. CDR3 sequence (DNA): TGTGCCAGCAGTTCCCCAGGGTACAATCAGCCCCAGCATTTT. The chain has TRBV28 and TRBJ1-5; the D gene is possibly TRBD1 (5 bases). Germline V gene data show CDR1 as MDHEN and CDR2 as SYDVKM. This CDR3 has 14 amino acids. V was shortened by 4 bases and J by 3 bases, with 10 bases between the two germline ends.